Below, 5 T cell receptor beta chains from the same sample are listed, as sequenced in a study of blood T cell repertoires in COVID-19. Here immunoSEQ multiplex PCR was the method, and the copy in TCRdb shows in-frame clones only, minus some. The sample gives fewer than 300,000 clones, about 93% of which show up once; roughly 1.1% is in the top ten. Material: PBMCs or T cells enriched from blood (not recorded which). The receptors come from a woman in her 30s who had recovered from COVID-19.

The V call is TRBV18, the J call TRBJ1-2; maybe TRBD1 (5 bases). Germline V CDR1 and CDR2: KGHSH, LQKENI. V shed 3 bases and J shed 2 bases, with 22 bases lying between them. This CDR3 is 18 amino acids long. The DNA of the CDR3 is TGTGCCAGCTCACCGGTGGGCAGGGAATTTGGGAGGAACTATGGCTACACCTTC. Its translation is CASSPVGREFGRNYGYTF.

This clone was observed a handful of times. This chain connects TRBV3-1 (or the pseudogene TRBV3-2) to TRBJ1-2, with D hard to call. The V gene's germline CDR1 is LGHDT and CDR2 YNNKEL (reference sequence). Trimming pared 8 bases from V and 2 bases from J, leaving 18 bases between. This CDR3 contains 15 residues. This CDR3 reads CASRSNGLPNYGYTF. CDR3 nucleotides: TGTGCCAGCCGTTCTAATGGACTGCCGAACTATGGCTACACCTTC.

The genes are TRBV18 and TRBJ1-2, with 11 bases identical to TRBD1. Losses at the gene ends were 0 bases for V and 6 bases for J; bases not matched to a gene: 6. CDR1 is KGHSH and CDR2 is LQKENI in the germline V gene. The CDR3 spans 16 residues. DNA of the CDR3: TGTGCCAGCTCACCACCTTTAGGACAGGGGGCGCATGGCTACACCTTC. It specifies CASSPPLGQGAHGYTF. Using reference TRBV18 and TRBJ1-2 for the parts outside the CDR3, the full variable domain is NAGVMQNPRHLVRRRGQEARLRCSPMKGHSHVYWYRQLPEEGLKFMVYLQKENIIDESGMPKERFSAEFPKEGPSILRIQQVVRGDSAAYFCASSPPLGQGAHGYTFGSGTRLTVV.

The chain carries TRBV28 and TRBJ2-7, with 14 bases identical to TRBD2. V lost 6 bases and J lost 5; bases outside the gene matches: 15. Germline V gives CDR1 MDHEN, CDR2 SYDVKM. CDR3 size: 18 residues. In nucleotides, the CDR3 is TGTGCCAGCAGCCAGGGGGCTGGACTAGCGGGAGGATCCAACGAGCAGTACTTC. It yields the protein CASSQGAGLAGGSNEQYF.

The chain carries TRBV5-1 and TRBJ1-4, with unresolved D. There are 16 residues in the CDR3. V was shortened by 4 bases and J by 0 bases, with 13 bases between the two germline ends. Looked up from germline, CDR1 is SGHRS and CDR2 is YFSETQ. The CDR3 coding sequence is TGCGCCAGCAGCCCGGGTGCGGACTCAACTAATGAAAAACTGTTTTTT. Protein sequence: CASSPGADSTNEKLFF.